Here is one T cell receptor beta chain with its context. Its antigen remains unidentified. The sample belongs to a study of cytomegalovirus exposure and HLA in healthy donors. Overall study results and limits: When analyzed later, a missense DCLRE1C variant was found to be linked to TCR beta V- and J-gene trimming. TCR beta V segments were, for the most part, productive about 87% or about 30% of the time in an earlier analysis.

V was cut by 2 bases and J by 3 bases, with 8 bases left in between. Germline assignment: CDR1 MNHEY and CDR2 SVGAGI. CDR3 size: 13 residues. Primers for the PCR totalled 60 Vbeta and 13 Jbeta. Libraries were prepared by immunoSEQ multiplex PCR; TCRdb keeps only in-frame clonotypes and omits some of them. Of about 140,000 clones in the sample, 60% to 80% were seen once. The material sequenced was PBMCs. V gene TRBV6-5 combines with J gene TRBJ2-7; D unclear. The sequence derives from a woman aged 40 to 50 in good health and CMV-seronegative. The CDR3 DNA reads as TGTGCCAGCAGTTACAGAGTAGACTACGAGCAGTACTTC. This translates into CASSYRVDYEQYF.